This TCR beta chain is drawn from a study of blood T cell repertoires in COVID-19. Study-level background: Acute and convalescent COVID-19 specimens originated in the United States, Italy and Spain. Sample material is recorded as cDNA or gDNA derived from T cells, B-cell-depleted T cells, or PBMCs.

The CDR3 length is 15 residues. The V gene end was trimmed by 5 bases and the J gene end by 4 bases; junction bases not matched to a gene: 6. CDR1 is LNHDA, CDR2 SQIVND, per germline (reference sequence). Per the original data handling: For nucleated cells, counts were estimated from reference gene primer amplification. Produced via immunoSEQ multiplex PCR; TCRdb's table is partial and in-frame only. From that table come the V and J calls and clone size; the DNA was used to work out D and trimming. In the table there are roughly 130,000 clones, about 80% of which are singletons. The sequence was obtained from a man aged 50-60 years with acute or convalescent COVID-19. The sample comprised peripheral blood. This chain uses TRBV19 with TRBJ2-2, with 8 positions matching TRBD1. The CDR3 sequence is CASSQTGAPTGELFF. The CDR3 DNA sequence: TGTGCCAGTAGTCAGACAGGGGCCCCCACCGGGGAGCTGTTTTTT.